This T cell receptor beta chain comes out of a study of CD8 T cells in Susac syndrome. The V gene lost 0 bases and the J gene lost 1 base, with 7 bases spanning the gap. Germline CDR1 and CDR2: SGHRS and YFSETQ. CDR3 size: 15 residues. A quantity of about 0.5 to 1 ug RNA underwent reverse transcription using random hexamers. TCRdb re-called the immunoSEQ multiplex PCR reads through MiXCR, storing one row per CDR3 protein. The data contain 120,000 to 150,000 distinct CDR3 sequences, less than 95% of them singletons. The sequenced sample consisted of CD4+ T cells from PBMCs. The sequence was obtained from a human donor in good health. The gene calls are TRBV5-1 and TRBJ2-2; D is undetermined. DNA for the CDR3: TGCGCCAGCAGCTTGGGTAGAAAGAACACCGGGGAGCTGTTTTTT. Translating gives CASSLGRKNTGELFF.